These 29 T cell receptor beta chains were sequenced from one sample in a study of shared clonotypes between healthy human individuals. Repertoires were generated with immunoSEQ multiplex PCR, while TCRdb's copy carries only in-frame clones and drops some. The profile shows 2 million to 3 million clones, roughly 93% of them singletons. Material: naive CD4+ T cells from PBMCs. Subset noted: CD45RA+ positively selected. The receptor source for this set is a young man in good health. Some clones in this sample may be carry-over from other donors' samples.

This sequence joins TRBV30 and TRBJ1-5; the D gene is possibly TRBD1 (5 bases). The CDR3 spans 12 residues. Looked up from germline, CDR1 is GTSNPN and CDR2 is SVGIG (reference sequence). V was shortened by 5 bases and J by 10 bases, with 15 bases between the two germline ends. For the CDR3, the DNA is TGTGCCTGGGGAAGGGGCCCGAACCCCCAGCATTTT. It is translated as CAWGRGPNPQHF.

V and J are TRBV7-9 and TRBJ2-7; D ambiguous. The germline CDR1 and CDR2 sequences are SEHNR and FQNEAQ (reference sequence). CDR3 length: 15 residues. The V end was cut by 5 bases, the J end by 5 bases, with 19 bases between. CDR3 loop: CASSTRNLRPDEQYF. CDR3 sequence (DNA): TGTGCCAGCAGCACGAGAAACCTCCGGCCGGACGAGCAGTACTTC. Variable domain in full (rest from reference TRBV7-9 and TRBJ2-7): DTGVSQNPRHKITKRGQNVTFRCDPISEHNRLYWYRQTLGQGPEFLTYFQNEAQLEKSRLLSDRFSAERPKGSFSTLEIQRTEQGDSAMYLCASSTRNLRPDEQYFGPGTRLTVT.

In the case of this clone: Germline is not matched at one junction end, which may reflect a read error. Other DNA sequences of this sample code for an identical CDR3. The chain uses TRBV18 and TRBJ1-2, with a possible D match to TRBD1 (6 bases). This CDR3 spans 14 amino acids. Germline V CDR1 and CDR2: KGHSH, LQKENI. CDR3 bases: TGCGCCAGCTCAGTAACCGGGACATACTATGGCTACACCTTC. This sequence encodes CASSVTGTYYGYTF.

In DNA form, the CDR3 reads TGTGCCAGCGGTGCAGGCAGGGGTATATATGAGCAGTTCTTC. The encoded protein is CASGAGRGIYEQFF. This chain connects TRBV2 to TRBJ2-1; D perhaps matches TRBD1 (6 bases). This CDR3 is 14 amino acids long. CDR1 SNHLY and CDR2 FYNNEI come from the germline V gene. V was cut by 8 bases and J by 8 bases, with 19 bases left in between.

The CDR3 DNA reads as TGTGCCAGCAGTTTAGGGCAGTTCGGAAACACCATATATTTT. The encoded protein is CASSLGQFGNTIYF. The rearrangement joins TRBV28 to TRBJ1-3; D uncertain. V shed 2 bases and J shed 4 bases, with 9 bases lying between them. The CDR3 runs 14 residues. The germline CDR1 and CDR2 sequences are MDHEN and SYDVKM.

The chain uses TRBV2 and TRBJ2-7, with a weak D call TRBD1 (6 bases). This CDR3 comprises 13 residues. Trimming pared 3 bases from V and 6 bases from J, leaving 12 bases between. Germline loops: CDR1 SNHLY, CDR2 FYNNEI. In DNA, the CDR3 is TGTGCCAGCAGTGAGACGGACAGTTCCGAGCAGTACTTC. Its translation is CASSETDSSEQYF.

This rearrangement joins TRBV19 to TRBJ2-3, with 8 bases matching TRBD1. With V trimmed by 5 bases and J by 5 bases, 12 bases remained unmatched. The CDR3 contains 16 residues. Looked up from germline, CDR1 is LNHDA and CDR2 is SQIVND (reference sequence). CDR3 amino acids: CASSVTGATMGDTQYF. CDR3 bases: TGTGCCAGTAGTGTGACAGGGGCCACTATGGGAGATACGCAGTATTTT.

The chain employs TRBV7-2 and TRBJ2-7; D is perhaps TRBD1 (6 bases). The CDR3 has 14 amino acids. Germline V gene data show CDR1 as SGHTA and CDR2 as FQGNSA. V dropped 3 bases and J dropped 2 bases, with 11 bases sitting between them. The CDR3 DNA is TGTGCCAGCAGCTTCGGGACAACTACCTACGAGCAGTACTTC. Its protein product is CASSFGTTTYEQYF.

The chain carries TRBV28 and TRBJ2-1; TRBD2 matches at 8 bases. V lost 6 bases to trimming and J lost 4 bases; unmatched junction nucleotides: 11. The CDR3 totals 16 residues. Per germline, CDR1 MDHEN and CDR2 SYDVKM. The CDR3 loop reads CASSPLRTSFYNEQFF. The CDR3 DNA follows: TGTGCCAGCAGCCCCCTGAGGACTAGCTTTTACAATGAGCAGTTCTTC.

A note on this clone: In the same sample, other DNA sequences code for this CDR3. The chain carries TRBV7-2 and TRBJ2-1; no definite D call. The CDR3 is 11 amino acids. Germline V gene sequence: CDR1 SGHTA, CDR2 FQGNSA. V was clipped by 2 bases and J by 10 bases, with 6 bases between them. The CDR3 protein is CASSLFGEQFF. The DNA of the CDR3 is TGTGCCAGCAGCTTATTTGGGGAGCAGTTCTTC.

This clone appeared a single time. The chain links TRBV9 to TRBJ1-1, with D possibly being TRBD1 (5 bases). The CDR3 is 14 residues long. Trimming took 3 bases from V and 7 from J, leaving 16 bases between them. Germline CDR1 is SGDLS and CDR2 is YYNGEE. The CDR3 sequence is CASSAQGISGEAFF. CDR3 nucleotide sequence: TGTGCCAGCAGCGCGCAGGGCATCTCGGGTGAAGCTTTCTTT.

The chain employs TRBV19 and TRBJ2-7; D might be TRBD1 (6 bases). The CDR3 is 14 residues long. V shed 5 bases and J shed 4 bases, with 15 bases lying between them. CDR1 and CDR2 from the germline V gene are LNHDA and SQIVND (reference sequence). This chain's CDR3 is CASSPARGRYEQYF. As DNA, the CDR3 is TGTGCCAGTAGTCCAGCCAGGGGCCGGTACGAGCAGTACTTC.

V gene TRBV4-2 combines with J gene TRBJ1-3; D remains ambiguous. The V gene's germline CDR1 is LGHNA and CDR2 YNFKEQ. Trimming took 1 base from V and 0 from J, leaving 7 bases between them. The CDR3 extends over 15 amino acids. The CDR3 coding sequence is TGTGCCAGCAGCCAAGGGCAGATCTCTGGAAACACCATATATTTT. It codes for CASSQGQISGNTIYF.

V is TRBV29-1 and J is TRBJ1-5; perhaps TRBD1 as D (6 bases). CDR3 size: 12 residues. Germline V gives CDR1 SQVTM, CDR2 ANQGSEA. With 4 bases removed from V and 6 bases from J, the gap between germline ends came to 10 bases. In DNA form, the CDR3 reads TGCAGCGTTGGCTCCAGGGGTCAGCCCCAGCATTTT. It encodes CSVGSRGQPQHF.

This chain links TRBV7-2 with TRBJ2-1; 9 nucleotides align to TRBD1. V gave up 5 bases and J gave up 7 bases; unmatched junction bases: 9. The V gene's germline CDR1 is SGHTA and CDR2 FQGNSA. This CDR3 spans 15 amino acids. CDR3 protein: CASSPIRDRANEQFF. The CDR3 DNA reads as TGTGCCAGCAGCCCGATCCGGGACAGGGCTAATGAGCAGTTCTTC.

The chain uses TRBV5-1 and TRBJ1-1; 9 bases fit TRBD1. The J segment lost 5 bases and the V segment lost 1 base, leaving 3 bases of the junction unmatched. CDR1 and CDR2 from the germline V gene are SGHRS and YFSETQ. This CDR3 comprises 14 residues. The CDR3 DNA follows: TGCGCCAGCAGCTTGTCGACAGGGGGTACTGAAGCTTTCTTT. Amino acids: CASSLSTGGTEAFF. The variable domain in full, completed from reference TRBV5-1 and TRBJ1-1, reads KAGVTQTPRYLIKTRGQQVTLSCSPISGHRSVSWYQQTPGQGLQFLFEYFSETQRNKGNFPGRFSGRQFSNSRSEMNVSTLELGDSALYLCASSLSTGGTEAFFGQGTRLTVV.

The chain has TRBV20-1 and TRBJ1-4; D call uncertain. The V end was cut by 4 bases, the J end by 5 bases, with 5 bases between. CDR3 length: 11 residues. The germline V gene has CDR1 DFQATT and CDR2 SNEGSKA (reference sequence). The CDR3 DNA is TGCAGTGCTAATAAAAATGAAAAACTGTTTTTT. It is translated as CSANKNEKLFF.

The sample holds one count of this clone. V and J are TRBV4-3 and TRBJ2-3; 7 bases match TRBD2. Germline CDR1 reads LGHNA; CDR2 reads YSLEER. Trimming removed 4 bases from V and 4 bases from J; junction bases left unmatched: 2. The CDR3 is made up of 13 amino acids. The CDR3, as DNA: TGCGCCAGCAGCCCAGGACTAGCAGATACGCAGTATTTT. As protein: CASSPGLADTQYF.

This clone was observed a single time. The chain carries TRBV11-1 and TRBJ2-7; TRBD2 matches 12 bases. This CDR3 is 15 amino acids long. The V segment lost 5 bases and the J segment 4 bases; nucleotides outside the gene matches: 6. Per germline, CDR1 SGHAT and CDR2 FQDESV (reference sequence). CDR3 residues: CASSQTSGGTYEQYF. CDR3 DNA sequence: TGTGCCAGCAGCCAAACTAGCGGGGGGACGTACGAGCAGTACTTC.

Details on this clone: Other nucleotide sequences from this sample produce the same CDR3. The genes are TRBV7-9 and TRBJ2-1; TRBD2 matches 14 bases. Germline V gene data show CDR1 as SEHNR and CDR2 as FQNEAQ (reference sequence). Germline trimming cut 4 bases from V and 10 bases from J; bases unmatched to any gene: 9. The CDR3 is 16 amino acids. CDR3 amino acids: CASSSPGLAGVGEQFF. CDR3 nucleotides: TGTGCCAGCAGCTCTCCGGGACTAGCGGGAGTCGGAGAGCAGTTCTTC.

The V gene is TRBV7-2, the J gene TRBJ2-1, with D unresolved. Germline CDR1 SGHTA, CDR2 FQGNSA. V lost 3 bases, J lost 9 bases, and 6 bases lay in between. The CDR3 is 11 residues long. The CDR3 DNA is TGTGCCAGCAGCTTTTCATCTGAGCAGTTCTTC. It yields the protein CASSFSSEQFF. The variable domain in full, with the rest retrieved from reference TRBV7-2 and TRBJ2-1, is GAGVSQSPSNKVTEKGKDVELRCDPISGHTALYWYRQSLGQGLEFLIYFQGNSAPDKSGLPSDRFSAERTGGSVSTLTIQRTQQEDSAVYLCASSFSSEQFFGPGTRLTVL.

The chain uses TRBV29-1 and TRBJ2-1, with 9 bases identical to TRBD2. CDR3 size: 14 residues. Germline CDR1 SQVTM, CDR2 ANQGSEA. V lost 7 bases, J lost 7 bases, and 11 bases stayed unmatched. The chain's CDR3 is CSARSGTSRNEQFF. CDR3 DNA: TGCAGCGCCCGCTCTGGGACTAGCCGTAATGAGCAGTTCTTC.

For this clone: Other DNA sequences in the same sample also yield this CDR3. The chain couples TRBV9 to TRBJ2-1; D remains unclear. The germline V gene encodes CDR1 SGDLS and CDR2 YYNGEE. The CDR3 covers 14 residues. With 2 bases removed from V and 1 base from J, the gap between germline ends came to 7 bases. CDR3 loop: CASSVGGSYNEQFF. In DNA form, the CDR3 reads TGTGCCAGCAGCGTGGGTGGTTCCTACAATGAGCAGTTCTTC.

The chain has TRBV25-1 and TRBJ1-1; D is ambiguous. The CDR3 runs to 13 residues. Germline assignment: CDR1 MGHDK and CDR2 SYGVNS. V gave up 1 base and J gave up 4 bases, with 7 bases separating them. CDR3 in DNA: TGTGCCAGCAGTGAATTGTGGTTCACTGAAGCTTTCTTT. Amino acid sequence: CASSELWFTEAFF. The full variable domain, completed using reference TRBV25-1 and TRBJ1-1, is EADIYQTPRYLVIGTGKKITLECSQTMGHDKMYWYQQDPGMELHLIHYSYGVNSTEKGDLSSESTVSRIRTEHFPLTLESARPSHTSQYLCASSELWFTEAFFGQGTRLTVV.

This clone was seen just once. The V gene is TRBV21-1, the J gene TRBJ2-2; whether TRBD2, the table's D call, matches the DNA was not checked. TRBV21-1 constitutes a pseudogene. There are 13 residues in the CDR3. The chain's CDR3 is CASSTRLGGELFF. The CDR3 bases are TGTGCCAGCAGCACGCGGCTAGGCGGGGAGCTGTTTTTT.

The gene calls are TRBV7-9 and TRBJ2-5; TRBD1 might be the D (5 bases). The last part of the DNA fits TRBJ2-7 better; the J call may be wrong. From germline, CDR1 is SEHNR and CDR2 FQNEAQ (reference sequence). This CDR3 contains 14 residues. CDR3 bases: TGTGCCAGCAGCTCCACCCAGGGTGTGTACGAGCAGTACTTC. Translating gives CASSSTQGVYEQYF.

CDR3 nucleotides: TGTGCCAGTAGTACACAGGGGTTGTGGCCCCAGCATTTT. This sequence encodes CASSTQGLWPQHF. V usage is TRBV19 and J usage is TRBJ1-5; TRBD1 aligns across 7 bases. Germline values: CDR1 LNHDA, CDR2 SQIVND (reference sequence). J gave up 9 bases and V 4 bases, and 6 bases lay outside the gene matches. The CDR3 length is 13 residues. Looking up the rest from reference TRBV19 and TRBJ1-5 gives the full variable domain: DGGITQSPKYLFRKEGQNVTLSCEQNLNHDAMYWYRQDPGQGLRLIYYSQIVNDFQKGDIAEGYSVSREKKESFPLTVTSAQKNPTAFYLCASSTQGLWPQHFGDGTRLSIL.

Here the CDR3 DNA reads TGTGCCAGCAGTACCTCTCAGGGGGGAACGGACGAGCAGTACTTC. It translates to CASSTSQGGTDEQYF. The chain joins TRBV2 to TRBJ2-7, with D possibly matching TRBD1 (7 bases). Trimming removed 5 bases at V and 5 bases at J, with 19 bases between. CDR3 length: 15 amino acids. Germline loops: CDR1 SNHLY, CDR2 FYNNEI.

The chain couples TRBV29-1 to TRBJ2-1; 14 bases fit TRBD2. CDR1 SQVTM and CDR2 ANQGSEA come from the germline V gene. V lost 6 bases to trimming and J lost 10 bases; unmatched junction nucleotides: 11. The CDR3 runs 15 residues. The CDR3 nucleotides are TGCAGCGTAGGACCGGGACTAGCGGGAGTATACGAGCAGTTCTTC. It specifies CSVGPGLAGVYEQFF.